The source of this TCR beta chain is a study of glioma-infiltrating T cells. Across the whole study: Dexamethasone exposure before glioma surgery was limited to six or fewer days. Target coverage was about 4- to 11-fold for 800,000 to 1,000,000 blood T cells. The study, taken as a whole, reports: Shared blood CDR3 signature motifs marked patients with low tissue-blood divergence.

The CDR3 extends over 21 amino acids. CDR1 is MNHEY and CDR2 is SMNVEV in the germline V gene (reference sequence). The iRepertoire nested amplicon-rescue multiplex PCR amplified TCR alpha and beta CDR3s from RNA. TCRdb re-derived calls from the multiplex PCR reads in MiXCR, one entry per CDR3 protein. Of around 390,000 distinct CDR3 sequences listed, around 45% were seen once; the top ten hold around 12%. With regard to this clonotype: Its antigen remains unidentified. A read error may produce the germline difference seen at one junction end.

The TCR comes from a human donor with low-grade glioma or glioblastoma, undergoing nonglioma brain surgery, or in good health (not recorded which). What was sequenced was glioma tissue, nonneoplastic brain tissue, or PBMCs (not recorded which). This chain connects TRBV27 to TRBJ2-1; 15 bases are shared with TRBD2. CDR3 sequence: CASSTPGLAGGPASSYSEQFF. The DNA of the CDR3 is TGTGCCAGCAGCACACCGGGACTAGCGGGAGGCCCCGCGAGCTCCTACAGTGAGCAGTTCTTC.